The 21 T cell receptor beta chains listed next were all sequenced from one sample in a study of CD8 T cells in ankylosing spondylitis. One entry per CDR3 protein, called by TCRdb with MiXCR from the 5' RACE reads. Among 350,000 to 450,000 distinct CDR3 sequences listed, approximately 22% were seen once. The sequencing sample was made of blood, either unsorted or a sorted T cell fraction (not recorded which). The receptors here all came from a male donor with ankylosing spondylitis or in good health (not recorded which).

This clonotype was counted only a few times. The chain couples TRBV5-1 to TRBJ2-7; 7 bases agree with TRBD1. V trimming: 4 bases; J trimming: 3 bases; junction bases outside the gene matches: 7. The germline V gene encodes CDR1 SGHRS and CDR2 YFSETQ. The CDR3 contains 14 residues. CDR3 sequence (DNA): TGCGCCAGCAGCGAACCGGGACAGCTCTACGAGCAGTACTTC. Translated: CASSEPGQLYEQYF.

V gene TRBV10-3 combines with J gene TRBJ2-5; the D gene is possibly TRBD1 (6 bases). This CDR3 is 15 amino acids long. V was clipped by 3 bases and J by 6 bases, with 17 bases between them. Germline values: CDR1 ENHRY, CDR2 SYGVKD. CDR3 region: CAISDGAGDVKTQYF. DNA for the CDR3: TGTGCCATCAGTGACGGGGCAGGGGATGTAAAGACCCAGTACTTC.

The chain uses TRBV5-5 and TRBJ2-7, with D perhaps TRBD1 (5 bases). The CDR3 contains 14 residues. Trimming took 0 bases from V and 3 from J, leaving 10 bases between them. Germline V lookup: CDR1 SGHKS, CDR2 YYEKEE (reference sequence). The CDR3 region is CASSLDRTHYEQYF. CDR3 bases: TGTGCCAGCAGCTTGGACCGGACACACTACGAGCAGTACTTC.

The chain couples TRBV5-6 to TRBJ2-6; 7 positions match TRBD2. V lost 3 bases to trimming and J lost 0 bases; unmatched junction nucleotides: 12. CDR1 and CDR2 from the germline V gene are SGHDT and YYEEEE. The CDR3 is made up of 19 amino acids. CDR3 coding DNA: TGTGCCAGCAGCTACCCATGGGAGGGTCCGACCTCTGGGGCCAACGTCCTGACTTTC. Protein: CASSYPWEGPTSGANVLTF. Full variable domain (rest looked up from reference TRBV5-6 and TRBJ2-6): DAGVTQSPTHLIKTRGQQVTLRCSPKSGHDTVSWYQQALGQGPQFIFQYYEEEERQRGNFPDRFSGHQFPNYSSELNVNALLLGDSALYLCASSYPWEGPTSGANVLTFGAGSRLTVL.

In its sample, this clonotype was seen a few times. The rearrangement joins TRBV2 to TRBJ2-1, with D perhaps matching TRBD2 (5 bases). Between the trimmed V and J ends, which lost 7 bases and 6 bases, there was a span of 13 bases. The CDR3 extends over 13 amino acids. CDR1 and CDR2 from the germline V gene are SNHLY and FYNNEI. CDR3 nucleotide sequence: TGTGCCAGCAACGACTACGCTAGCAATGAGCAGTTCTTC. This translates into CASNDYASNEQFF.

This clonotype came up many times. The chain links TRBV4-2 to TRBJ2-7; D perhaps matches TRBD2 (6 bases). The ends were cut back, 3 bases at V and 0 bases at J, with 15 bases in the middle. The CDR3 runs to 16 residues. The V gene's germline CDR1 is LGHNA and CDR2 YNFKEQ. The CDR3 nucleotides read TGTGCCAGCAGCCACACCGGGACTTCCCCCTCCTACGAGCAGTACTTC. This codes for CASSHTGTSPSYEQYF.

Worth noting for this clonotype: The conserved phenylalanine or tryptophan is not found at the CDR3 terminus, so this likely reflects a read error. The V gene is TRBV10-3, the J gene TRBJ2-1; D gene uncertain. Germline CDR1 reads ENHRY; CDR2 reads SYGVKD. V lost 9 bases to trimming and J lost 11 bases, with 14 bases between them. The CDR3 consists of 11 residues. CDR3 DNA: TGTGCCATAAGTCGTCTGGACCAGCAGTTCTTA. Residues: CAISRLDQQFL.

The J gene is TRBJ1-2, the V gene TRBV12-3 or TRBV12-4, with D tentatively TRBD1 (5 bases). This CDR3 is built from 13 residues. Trimming stripped 3 bases from V and 8 bases from J, with 13 bases between. The CDR3: CASSFSFEGGYTF. CDR3 bases: TGTGCCAGCAGTTTTTCGTTCGAGGGGGGCTACACCTTC.

This clonotype came up a few times. The CDR3 loop reads CASSRGGARGYNEQFF. CDR3 nucleotides: TGTGCCAGCAGCCGAGGGGGGGCCAGGGGGTACAATGAGCAGTTCTTC. The chain is built from TRBV5-5 and TRBJ2-1, with D perhaps matching TRBD1 or TRBD2 (7 bases each). The CDR3 is 16 amino acids. The germline V gene has CDR1 SGHKS and CDR2 YYEKEE (reference sequence). Trimming stripped 4 bases from V and 4 bases from J, with 18 bases between.

This clonotype has just a few counts. The chain couples TRBV6-2 or TRBV6-3 to TRBJ2-7; D not resolved. CDR1 MNHEY and CDR2 SVGEGT come from the germline V gene. Trimming stripped 7 bases from V and 5 bases from J, with 12 bases between. The CDR3 covers 12 residues. CDR3 nucleotide sequence: TGTGCCAGCACCTCTCTAGGAAACGAGCAGTACTTC. Residues: CASTSLGNEQYF.

The rearrangement links TRBV2 to TRBJ2-5; D is unclear. Trimming pared 2 bases from V and 2 bases from J, leaving 9 bases between. The CDR3 has 14 residues. The germline gives CDR1 SNHLY, CDR2 FYNNEI. CDR3 nucleotide sequence: TGTGCCAGCAGTGAATGGGCTCATCAAGAGACCCAGTACTTC. As protein: CASSEWAHQETQYF.

This clonotype occurred once. The chain has TRBV12-3 or TRBV12-4 and TRBJ1-2; 8 nucleotides line up with TRBD1. This CDR3 has 16 residues. The V and J ends lost 6 bases and 6 bases, in that order; junction bases with no gene match: 15. CDR3 bases: TGTGCCAGCAGCAACACGGACAGGGTTGTTATCGATGGCTACACCTTC. Translated: CASSNTDRVVIDGYTF.

This clonotype was detected a few times. The J gene is TRBJ2-7, the V gene TRBV6-5; D is ambiguous. V was pared by 6 bases and J by 3 bases, with 6 bases between. Germline CDR1 is MNHEY and CDR2 is SVGAGI. CDR3 length: 11 residues. CDR3 DNA: TGTGCCAGCAGAAGTAACTACGAGCAGTACTTC. Translation: CASRSNYEQYF.

This chain uses TRBV4-2 with TRBJ2-7; D is possibly TRBD2 (6 bases). Trimming left V 5 bases short and J 1 base short, with 15 bases between. This CDR3 is built from 15 residues. Germline loops: CDR1 LGHNA, CDR2 YNFKEQ. The CDR3 sequence is CASSTGTQLSYEQYF. CDR3 coding DNA: TGTGCCAGCAGCACCGGGACTCAGCTATCCTACGAGCAGTACTTC.

This clonotype was found a few times. The chain employs TRBV12-3 or TRBV12-4 and TRBJ2-1; D is unresolved. The germline V and J ends were trimmed by 6 bases and 10 bases, with 16 bases remaining between them. There are 13 residues in the CDR3. As DNA, the CDR3 is TGTGCCAGCAGGGCCCTGCCCCAGGTCGAGCAGTTCTTC. Residues: CASRALPQVEQFF.

Only a few counts were recorded for this clonotype. The rearrangement joins TRBV4-2 to TRBJ2-2; tentatively, D is TRBD2 (6 bases). The CDR3 length is 18 residues. Germline CDR1 reads LGHNA; CDR2 reads YNFKEQ. V shed 1 base and J shed 4 bases, with 19 bases lying between them. Here the CDR3 reads CASSQGEVVRASTGELFF. CDR3 in DNA: TGTGCCAGCAGCCAAGGGGAGGTGGTGCGGGCGAGCACCGGGGAGCTGTTTTTT.

The rearrangement uses TRBV29-1 and TRBJ2-5; 7 nucleotides agree with TRBD1. The junction had 6 bases not matched to a gene; V was cut back by 4 bases and J by 7 bases. CDR1 SQVTM and CDR2 ANQGSEA come from the germline V gene. This CDR3 has 12 amino acids. DNA of the CDR3: TGCAGCGTTGGGGACAGCGAGAGGACCCAGTACTTC. Its translation is CSVGDSERTQYF.

This clonotype was found once. One end of the junction varies from germline; a read error may be responsible. The chain uses TRBV7-3 and TRBJ2-3; 10 bases are a match to TRBD2. This CDR3 spans 15 amino acids. Germline values: CDR1 SGHTA, CDR2 FQGTGA. In DNA form, the CDR3 reads TGTGCTAGCAGCTCCAGCGGGGGGGCCGTAGATACGCAGTATTTT. Its translation is CASSSSGGAVDTQYF.

This clonotype has a handful of counts. This chain connects TRBV15 to TRBJ2-1; 8 nucleotides align to TRBD2. The CDR3 spans 16 residues. V was clipped by 3 bases and J by 2 bases; unmatched bases: 6. The germline V gene has CDR1 LNHNV and CDR2 YYDKDF (reference sequence). The CDR3: CATSSSRRGAYNEQFF. DNA for the CDR3: TGTGCCACCAGCAGTTCTCGGCGGGGGGCCTACAATGAGCAGTTCTTC.

This rearrangement joins TRBV5-1 to TRBJ2-7, with D possibly matching TRBD1 (6 bases). V was shortened by 0 bases and J by 4 bases, with 11 bases between the two germline ends. Germline V gene data show CDR1 as SGHRS and CDR2 as YFSETQ. The CDR3 is made up of 14 amino acids. As DNA, the CDR3 is TGCGCCAGCAGCTTGGACAGGGATGGGTACGAGCAGTACTTC. Translation: CASSLDRDGYEQYF.

This chain connects TRBV14 to TRBJ2-1, with 11 bases lining up with TRBD2. The V gene end was trimmed by 0 bases and the J gene end by 8 bases; junction bases not matched to a gene: 12. This CDR3 spans 18 amino acids. Germline-derived CDR1 and CDR2 are SGHDN and FVKESK. The CDR3 nucleotides read TGTGCCAGCAGCCAAGAGGGGACTAGCGGTGACACAATTCATGAGCAGTTCTTC. This sequence encodes CASSQEGTSGDTIHEQFF.